This T cell receptor (beta chain) came from a study of T cell responses to AZD1222 COVID-19 vaccine. The V gene's germline CDR1 is LNHDA and CDR2 SQIVND (reference sequence). The CDR3 runs 11 residues. Between the trimmed V and J ends, which lost 6 bases and 14 bases, there was a span of 13 bases. Using immunoSEQ multiplex PCR, the repertoire was profiled, and TCRdb retains in-frame clones only, with some absent. This table holds under 150,000 clones, 84% found once. The receptor was isolated from an adult who received the AZD1222 COVID-19 vaccine. The chain combines TRBV19 with TRBJ1-4, with a tentative D call TRBD1 (6 bases). Sequenced here: peripheral blood, sampled 28 days after the second AZD1222 dose. This CDR3 reads CASSPGQLLFF. CDR3 DNA: TGTGCCAGTAGCCCGGGACAATTGCTGTTTTTT. The whole variable domain, filled in from reference TRBV19 and TRBJ1-4, reads DGGITQSPKYLFRKEGQNVTLSCEQNLNHDAMYWYRQDPGQGLRLIYYSQIVNDFQKGDIAEGYSVSREKKESFPLTVTSAQKNPTAFYLCASSPGQLLFFGSGTQLSVL.